The 5 T cell receptor beta chains below were found in one sample sequenced in a study of shared clonotypes between healthy human individuals. Cells designated naive CD8 were CD45RO-negative and were positively selected for CCR7, with terminally differentiated effector memory CD45RA+ cells excluded. TCRdb's copy holds only in-frame clones and misses some; the assay was immunoSEQ multiplex PCR. The sample holds roughly 2 million clones, about 95% seen once. The sample taken for sequencing was naive CD8+ T cells sorted from blood. The receptors were sampled from a man aged 18 to 30 in good health.

This chain joins TRBV23-1 and TRBJ1-1; no clear D gene. TRBV23-1 counts as an open reading frame of uncertain function. Trimming cost V 2 bases and J 8 bases, with 9 bases left between them. This CDR3 comprises 12 residues. The DNA of the CDR3 is TGCGCCAGCAGTCAAAGGACGAAGGAAGCTTTCTTT. Protein: CASSQRTKEAFF.

Remarks on this clone: Other DNA sequences within the sample encode an identical CDR3. The chain combines TRBV7-9 with TRBJ2-5; D not resolved. The ends were cut back, 1 base at V and 4 bases at J, with 7 bases in the middle. Germline-derived CDR1 and CDR2 are SEHNR and FQNEAQ (reference sequence). The length of the CDR3 is 13 residues. CDR3 in amino acids: CASSLGSRETQYF. The CDR3 DNA reads as TGTGCCAGCAGCTTAGGGTCTCGAGAGACCCAGTACTTC.

The chain links TRBV25-1 to TRBJ1-2; 7 bases line up with TRBD1. Trimming cost V 1 base and J 4 bases; bases outside gene matches: 12. Germline V gives CDR1 MGHDK, CDR2 SYGVNS. The CDR3 runs 17 residues. For the CDR3, the DNA is TGTGCCAGCAGTGAATTAGGAGAAGGGACAGCGGCCTATGGCTACACCTTC. Protein: CASSELGEGTAAYGYTF.

This chain connects TRBV4-2 to TRBJ2-2, with a tentative D call TRBD2 (6 bases). Germline CDR1 is LGHNA and CDR2 is YNFKEQ. The V end lost 3 bases, the J end lost 6 bases, and 20 bases lay between the germline ends. The CDR3 loop spans 17 amino acids. The DNA of the CDR3 is TGTGCCAGCAGCCACCCCATCGGAGGGACCGGGGCCGGGGAGCTGTTTTTT. Translation gives CASSHPIGGTGAGELFF.

This chain uses TRBV7-9 with TRBJ2-5; the match to TRBD2 covers 9 bases. The V gene's germline CDR1 is SEHNR and CDR2 FQNEAQ (reference sequence). The CDR3 runs to 19 residues. Trimming cost V 1 base and J 4 bases; bases outside gene matches: 16. CDR3 protein: CASSLESEGVAGDPETQYF. The CDR3 DNA sequence: TGTGCCAGCAGCTTAGAATCTGAGGGAGTAGCGGGGGACCCAGAGACCCAGTACTTC.